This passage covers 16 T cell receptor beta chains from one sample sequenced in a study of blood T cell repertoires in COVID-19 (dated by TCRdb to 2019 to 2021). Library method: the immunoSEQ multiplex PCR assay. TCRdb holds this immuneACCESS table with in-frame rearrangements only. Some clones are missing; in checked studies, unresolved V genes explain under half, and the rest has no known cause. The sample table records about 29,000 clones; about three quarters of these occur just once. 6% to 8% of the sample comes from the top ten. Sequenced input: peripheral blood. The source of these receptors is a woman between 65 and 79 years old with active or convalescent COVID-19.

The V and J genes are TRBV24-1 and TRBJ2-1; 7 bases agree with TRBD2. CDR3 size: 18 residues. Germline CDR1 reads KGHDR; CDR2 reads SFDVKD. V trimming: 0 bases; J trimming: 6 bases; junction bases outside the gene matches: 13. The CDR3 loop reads CATSDLKKAGAQSNEQFF. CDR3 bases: TGTGCCACCAGTGATTTGAAAAAGGCGGGAGCCCAGTCCAATGAGCAGTTCTTC.

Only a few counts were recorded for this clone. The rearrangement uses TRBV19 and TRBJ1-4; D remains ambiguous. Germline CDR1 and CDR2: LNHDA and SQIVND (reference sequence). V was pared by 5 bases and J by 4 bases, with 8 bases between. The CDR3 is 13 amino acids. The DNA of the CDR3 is TGTGCCAGTAGTGAGACACGTAATGAAAAACTGTTTTTT. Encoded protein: CASSETRNEKLFF.

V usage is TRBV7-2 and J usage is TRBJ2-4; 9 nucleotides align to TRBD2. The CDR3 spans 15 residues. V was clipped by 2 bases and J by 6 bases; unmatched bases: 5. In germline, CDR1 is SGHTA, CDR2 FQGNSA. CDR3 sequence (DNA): TGTGCCAGCAGCTTACGCGGGGGGGTAGGAAACATTCAGTACTTC. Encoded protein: CASSLRGGVGNIQYF.

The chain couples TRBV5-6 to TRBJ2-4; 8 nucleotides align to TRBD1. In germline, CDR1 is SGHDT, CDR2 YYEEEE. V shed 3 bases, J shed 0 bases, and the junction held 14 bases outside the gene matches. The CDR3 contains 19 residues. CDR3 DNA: TGTGCCAGCAGCTCCTTGCAGGGGGCGGGCGGGGTAGCCAAAAACATTCAGTACTTC. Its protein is CASSSLQGAGGVAKNIQYF.

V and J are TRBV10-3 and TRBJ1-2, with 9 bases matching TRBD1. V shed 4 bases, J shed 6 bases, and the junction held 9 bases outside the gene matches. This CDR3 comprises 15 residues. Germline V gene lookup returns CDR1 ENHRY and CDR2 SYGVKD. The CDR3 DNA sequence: TGTGCCATCAGTGCCTCCGGGACAGGGAGGAATGGCTACACCTTC. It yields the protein CAISASGTGRNGYTF.

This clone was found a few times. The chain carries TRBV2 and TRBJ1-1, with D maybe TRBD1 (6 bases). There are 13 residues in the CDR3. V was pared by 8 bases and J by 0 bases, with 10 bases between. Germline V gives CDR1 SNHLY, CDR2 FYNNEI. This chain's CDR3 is CASGQTMNTEAFF. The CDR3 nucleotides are TGTGCCAGCGGACAGACCATGAACACTGAAGCTTTCTTT.

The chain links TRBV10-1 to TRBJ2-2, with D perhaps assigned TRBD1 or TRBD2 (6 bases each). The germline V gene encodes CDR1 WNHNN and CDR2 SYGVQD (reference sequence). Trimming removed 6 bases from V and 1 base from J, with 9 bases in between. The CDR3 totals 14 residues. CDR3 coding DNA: TGCGCCAGCAGGGAGGGACAGAACACCGGGGAGCTGTTTTTT. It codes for CASREGQNTGELFF.

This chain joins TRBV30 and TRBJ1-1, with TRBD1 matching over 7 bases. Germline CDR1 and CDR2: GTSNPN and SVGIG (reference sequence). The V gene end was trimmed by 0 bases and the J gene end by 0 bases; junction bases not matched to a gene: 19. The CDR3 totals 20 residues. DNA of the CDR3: TGTGCCTGGAGTGTAGGGGGGTGGAGGGGGCAGGGAATCTTGAACACTGAAGCTTTCTTT. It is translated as CAWSVGGWRGQGILNTEAFF. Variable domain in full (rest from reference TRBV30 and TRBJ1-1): SQTIHQWPATLVQPVGSPLSLECTVEGTSNPNLYWYRQAAGRGLQLLFYSVGIGQISSEVPQNLSASRPQDRQFILSSKKLLLSDSGFYLCAWSVGGWRGQGILNTEAFFGQGTRLTVV.

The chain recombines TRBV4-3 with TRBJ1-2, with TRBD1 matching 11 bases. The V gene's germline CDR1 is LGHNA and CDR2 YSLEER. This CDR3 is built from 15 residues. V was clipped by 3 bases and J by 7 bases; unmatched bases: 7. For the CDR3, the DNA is TGCGCCAGCAGCCAGGGTAGGACAGGGGGCCGTGGCTACACCTTC. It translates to CASSQGRTGGRGYTF.

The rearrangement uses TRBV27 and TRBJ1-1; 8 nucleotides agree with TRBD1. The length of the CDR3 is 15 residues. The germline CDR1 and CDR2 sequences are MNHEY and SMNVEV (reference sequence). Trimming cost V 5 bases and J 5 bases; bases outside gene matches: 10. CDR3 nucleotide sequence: TGTGCCAGCAGTCCTTGGACAGGGAGGGGAACTGAAGCTTTCTTT. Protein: CASSPWTGRGTEAFF.

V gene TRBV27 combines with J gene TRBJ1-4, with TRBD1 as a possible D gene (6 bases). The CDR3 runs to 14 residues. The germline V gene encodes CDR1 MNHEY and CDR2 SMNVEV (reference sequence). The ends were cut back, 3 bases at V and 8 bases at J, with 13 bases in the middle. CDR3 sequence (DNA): TGTGCCAGCAGTTTTGGTCTCAGGGGCGAAAAACTGTTTTTT. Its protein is CASSFGLRGEKLFF. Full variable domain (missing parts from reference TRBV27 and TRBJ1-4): EAQVTQNPRYLITVTGKKLTVTCSQNMNHEYMSWYRQDPGLGLRQIYYSMNVEVTDKGDVPEGYKVSRKEKRNFPLILESPSPNQTSLYFCASSFGLRGEKLFFGSGTQLSVL.

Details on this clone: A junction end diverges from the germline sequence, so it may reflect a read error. The chain's CDR3 is CASSLASGEQYF. The CDR3 DNA reads TGTGCCAGCAGCCTAGCATCGGGCGAGCAGTACTTC. The chain couples TRBV7-8 to TRBJ2-7; perhaps TRBD2 as D (5 bases). This CDR3 spans 12 amino acids. From germline, CDR1 is SGHVS and CDR2 FQNEAQ.

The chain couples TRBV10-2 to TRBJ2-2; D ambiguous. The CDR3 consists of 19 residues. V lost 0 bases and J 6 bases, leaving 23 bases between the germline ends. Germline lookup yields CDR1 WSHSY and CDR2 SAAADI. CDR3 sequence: CASSESTRGMKVCAGELFF. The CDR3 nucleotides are TGCGCCAGCAGTGAGTCGACTCGAGGTATGAAGGTATGTGCCGGGGAGCTGTTTTTT.

Here the CDR3 DNA reads TGTGCCAGCACCCCTATGAATCGGTATGGCTACACCTTC. Translation gives CASTPMNRYGYTF. The chain carries TRBV6-2 or TRBV6-3 and TRBJ1-2; D remains ambiguous. CDR1 MNHEY and CDR2 SVGEGT come from the germline V gene. V was shortened by 7 bases and J by 5 bases, with 14 bases between the two germline ends. The CDR3 covers 13 residues.

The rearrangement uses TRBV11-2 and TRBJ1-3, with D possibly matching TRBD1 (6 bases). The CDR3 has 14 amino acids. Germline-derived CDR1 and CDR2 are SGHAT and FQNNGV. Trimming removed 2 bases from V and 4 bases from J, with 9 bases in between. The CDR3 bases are TGTGCCAGCAGCTTACAGGGGTTCGGAAACACCATATATTTT. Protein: CASSLQGFGNTIYF.

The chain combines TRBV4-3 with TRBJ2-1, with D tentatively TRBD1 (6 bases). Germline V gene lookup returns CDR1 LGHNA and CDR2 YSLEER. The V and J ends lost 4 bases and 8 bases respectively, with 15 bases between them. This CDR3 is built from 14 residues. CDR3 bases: TGCGCCAGCAGCCGAAGAGGGACATCGGATGAGCAGTTCTTC. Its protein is CASSRRGTSDEQFF.